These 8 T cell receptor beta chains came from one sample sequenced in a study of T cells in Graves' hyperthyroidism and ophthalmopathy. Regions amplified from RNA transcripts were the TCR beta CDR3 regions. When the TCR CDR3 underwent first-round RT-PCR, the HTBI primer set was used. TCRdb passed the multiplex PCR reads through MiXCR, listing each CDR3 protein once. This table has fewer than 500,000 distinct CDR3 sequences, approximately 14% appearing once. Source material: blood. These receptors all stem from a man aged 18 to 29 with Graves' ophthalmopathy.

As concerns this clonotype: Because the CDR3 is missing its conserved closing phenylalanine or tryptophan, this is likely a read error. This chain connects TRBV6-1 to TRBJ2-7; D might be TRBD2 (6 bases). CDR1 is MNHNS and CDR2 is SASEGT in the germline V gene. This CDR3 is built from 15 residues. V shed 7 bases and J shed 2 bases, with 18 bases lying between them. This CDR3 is CASTPLPGRAYEQYS. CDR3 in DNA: TGTGCCAGCACCCCCCTCCCCGGGAGAGCCTACGAGCAGTACTCC.

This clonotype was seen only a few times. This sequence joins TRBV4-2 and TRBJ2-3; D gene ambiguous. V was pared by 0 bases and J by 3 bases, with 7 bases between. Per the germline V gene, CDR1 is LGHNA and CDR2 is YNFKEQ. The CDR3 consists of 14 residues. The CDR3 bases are TGTGCCAGCAGCCAAGATCGGCCGACAGATACGCAGTATTTT. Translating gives CASSQDRPTDTQYF.

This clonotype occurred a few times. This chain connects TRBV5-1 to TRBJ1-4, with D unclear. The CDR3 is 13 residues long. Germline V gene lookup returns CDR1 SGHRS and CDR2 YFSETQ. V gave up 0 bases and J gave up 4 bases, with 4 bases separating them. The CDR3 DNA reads TGCGCCAGCAGCTTGGACAGTAATGAAAAACTGTTTTTT. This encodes CASSLDSNEKLFF. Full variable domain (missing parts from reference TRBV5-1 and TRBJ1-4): KAGVTQTPRYLIKTRGQQVTLSCSPISGHRSVSWYQQTPGQGLQFLFEYFSETQRNKGNFPGRFSGRQFSNSRSEMNVSTLELGDSALYLCASSLDSNEKLFFGSGTQLSVL.

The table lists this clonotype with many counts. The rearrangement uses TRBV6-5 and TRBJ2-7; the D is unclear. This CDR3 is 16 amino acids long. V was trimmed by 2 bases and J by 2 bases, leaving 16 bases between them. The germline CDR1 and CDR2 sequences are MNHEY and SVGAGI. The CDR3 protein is CASSYDSRPNPYEQYF. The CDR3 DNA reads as TGTGCCAGCAGTTACGATTCCAGGCCTAACCCCTACGAGCAGTACTTC.

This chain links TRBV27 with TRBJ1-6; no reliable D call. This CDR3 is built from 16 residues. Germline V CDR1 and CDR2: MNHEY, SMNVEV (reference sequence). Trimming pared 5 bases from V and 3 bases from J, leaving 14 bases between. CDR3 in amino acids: CASSSPGRYYNSPLHF. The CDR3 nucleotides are TGTGCCAGCAGTAGTCCCGGACGGTACTATAATTCACCCCTCCACTTT.

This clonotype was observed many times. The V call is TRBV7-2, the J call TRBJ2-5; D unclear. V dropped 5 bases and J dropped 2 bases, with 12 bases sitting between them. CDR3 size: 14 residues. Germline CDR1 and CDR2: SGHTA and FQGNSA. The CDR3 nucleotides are TGTGCCAGCAGCCCCTCCTCCCTACAAGAGACCCAGTACTTC. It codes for CASSPSSLQETQYF.

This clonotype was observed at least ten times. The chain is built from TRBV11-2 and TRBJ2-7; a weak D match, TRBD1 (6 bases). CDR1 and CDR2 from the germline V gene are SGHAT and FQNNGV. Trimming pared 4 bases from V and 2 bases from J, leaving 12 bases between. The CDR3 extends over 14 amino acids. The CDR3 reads CASSSGTRTYEQYF. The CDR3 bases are TGTGCCAGCAGCTCCGGGACAAGAACCTACGAGCAGTACTTC.

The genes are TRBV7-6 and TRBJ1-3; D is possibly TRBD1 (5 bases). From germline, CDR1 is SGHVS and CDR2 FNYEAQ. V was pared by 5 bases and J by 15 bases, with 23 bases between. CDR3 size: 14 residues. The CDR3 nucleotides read TGTGCCAGCAGCACCGGGACTAGCGGGATTGTGAAATATTTT. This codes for CASSTGTSGIVKYF.